These 3 T cell receptor beta chains came from one sample sequenced in a study of early T cells in non-severe SARS-CoV-2 infection. TCRdb fed the 5' RACE reads into MiXCR, producing one record per CDR3 protein. The sample lists roughly 20,000 distinct CDR3 sequences; around 5.7% were seen once. Source material: whole blood. These receptors came from an adult who was a healthcare worker with PCR-confirmed SARS-CoV-2 infection or an uninfected control (not recorded which).

This clonotype was observed at least ten times. This chain joins TRBV20-1 and TRBJ1-4; no clear D gene. Trimming shortened V by 5 bases and J by 8 bases, and 15 bases separated the two germline ends. Germline-derived CDR1 and CDR2 are DFQATT and SNEGSKA (reference sequence). The CDR3 covers 13 residues. The CDR3: CSAPLALGEKLFF. The CDR3 DNA is TGCAGTGCTCCGCTCGCCTTGGGGGAAAAACTGTTTTTT.

The sample holds many counts of this clonotype. V is TRBV29-1 and J is TRBJ2-7; 8 bases agree with TRBD1. The germline gives CDR1 SQVTM, CDR2 ANQGSEA. The CDR3 extends over 13 amino acids. The V segment lost 3 bases and the J segment 5 bases; nucleotides outside the gene matches: 6. The CDR3 DNA sequence: TGCAGCGTTGAGGGGCAGGGGGCCCACGAGCAGTACTTC. Amino acids: CSVEGQGAHEQYF.

This clonotype is medium-sized in the sample. The genes are TRBV6-4 and TRBJ2-3; D unresolved. Trimming took 2 bases from V and 0 from J, leaving 3 bases between them. This CDR3 spans 13 amino acids. Per germline, CDR1 MRHNA and CDR2 SNTAGT. This CDR3 is CASSDGSTDTQYF. CDR3 bases: TGTGCCAGCAGTGACGGGAGCACAGATACGCAGTATTTT.